This is a list of T cell receptor beta chains from one sample in a study of tumor-infiltrating lymphocytes in localized non-small cell lung cancer. The data were produced by immunoSEQ multiplex PCR, yet TCRdb's version contains in-frame clones alone and is incomplete. This table holds 12,000 to 15,000 clones, roughly 80% found once. Sequenced sample: lung tumor tissue. Receptors originate from a human donor with non-small cell lung cancer. Each CDR3 is given with its conserved first and last residue. A D gene is named only where the DNA matches it firmly. The listing skips clone size in some rows; elsewhere it reads once, few, many or a size class.

cdr3_aa	cdr3_nt	v_call	clone_size	d_call	j_call
CASSLLGVETQYF	TGTGCCAGCAGCTTATTAGGGGTGGAGACCCAGTACTTC	TRBV7-8	NA	NA	TRBJ2-5
CASSLGLAGLLLTF	TGTGCCAGTAGTCTGGGACTAGCGGGACTTCTCCTGACTTTC	TRBV19	NA	TRBD2	TRBJ2-6
CASSLWAVTQETQYF	TGTGCCAGCAGCTTATGGGCGGTTACACAAGAGACCCAGTACTTC	TRBV11-3	few	NA	TRBJ2-5
CASSLAGGLRVGDTQYF	TGCGCCAGCAGCTTGGCGGGAGGGCTTAGGGTCGGAGATACGCAGTATTTT	TRBV5-1	NA	TRBD2	TRBJ2-3
CAIIRDTQGSNQPQHF	TGCGCCATCATCCGGGACACCCAAGGCAGCAATCAGCCCCAGCATTTT	TRBV10-1	medium-sized	NA	TRBJ1-5
CASSLVGTGNHEQYF	TGCGCCAGCAGCTTGGTGGGAACAGGGAACCACGAGCAGTACTTC	TRBV5-1	NA	NA	TRBJ2-7
CASRQTGGGQPQHF	TGTGCCAGTAGACAGACAGGGGGCGGGCAGCCCCAGCATTTT	TRBV19	NA	TRBD1	TRBJ1-5
CASSVEGGAGYEQYF	TGTGCCAGCAGCGTAGAAGGGGGGGCTGGTTACGAGCAGTACTTC	TRBV9	once	NA	TRBJ2-7
CASSLVAGVNNEQFF	TGCGCCAGCAGCTTGGTAGCGGGAGTGAACAATGAGCAGTTCTTC	TRBV5-1	NA	TRBD2	TRBJ2-1
CASSLDSGLNQPQHF	TGTGCCAGCAGCTTAGACTCAGGGTTGAATCAGCCCCAGCATTTT	TRBV7-6	NA	NA	TRBJ1-5
CASSSSQSSGLLYEQYF	TGTGCCAGCAGTTCATCCCAGAGTAGCGGGCTCTTATACGAGCAGTACTTC	TRBV27	NA	TRBD2	TRBJ2-7
CASSSRPSGANVLTF	TGTGCCAGCAGCTCCCGTCCCTCTGGGGCCAACGTCCTGACTTTC	TRBV7-3	few	NA	TRBJ2-6
CAWNTGKGTGELFF	TGTGCCTGGAATACGGGAAAAGGGACCGGGGAGCTGTTTTTT	TRBV30	NA	NA	TRBJ2-2
CASLLSGNTIYF	TGTGCCTCTCTACTCTCTGGAAACACCATATATTTT	TRBV30	NA	NA	TRBJ1-3
CRTGMADTQYF	TGCCGGACAGGGATGGCAGATACGCAGTATTTT	TRBV4-1	NA	TRBD1	TRBJ2-3
CASSPQDRETQYF	TGTGCCAGCAGCCCCCAGGACAGGGAAACGCAGTATTTT	TRBV5-4	NA	TRBD1	TRBJ2-3
CASSFSTPRNEQFF	TGTGCCAGCAGCTTCTCCACTCCACGGAATGAGCAGTTCTTC	TRBV11-2	NA	NA	TRBJ2-1
CASSARGVQGYTF	TGTGCCAGCAGCGCCCGGGGGGTACAAGGCTACACCTTC	TRBV9	NA	NA	TRBJ1-2
CAWSRYSGANVLTF	TGTGCCTGGAGTCGGTACTCTGGGGCCAACGTCCTGACTTTC	TRBV30	NA	NA	TRBJ2-6
CASSQDPQGAPLHF	TGCGCCAGCAGCCAAGATCCGCAGGGGGCGCCCCTCCACTTT	TRBV4-3	few	TRBD1	TRBJ1-6
CASSFRRGYEQYF	TGTGCCAGCAGCTTCAGGCGGGGGTACGAGCAGTACTTC	TRBV7-2	once	TRBD2	TRBJ2-7
CASSTIPGHLNTGELFF	TGCGCCAGCAGCACAATCCCGGGACACCTCAACACCGGGGAGCTGTTTTTT	TRBV5-1	NA	NA	TRBJ2-2
CASRDMGGGRTDTQYF	TGCGCCAGCCGCGATATGGGGGGAGGTAGGACAGATACGCAGTATTTT	TRBV4-1	once	NA	TRBJ2-3
CASSQEASGRNEQYF	TGCGCCAGCAGCCAAGAGGCTAGCGGGAGAAACGAGCAGTACTTC	TRBV4-3	NA	TRBD2	TRBJ2-7
CASSPQLGGTGAQTLF	TGTGCCAGCAGCCCTCAATTAGGGGGGACAGGGGCCCAGACTTTGTTT	TRBV7-2	NA	TRBD1	TRBJ1-6
CASSLAGVYEQYF	TGTGCCAGCAGCTTGGCGGGGGTCTACGAGCAGTACTTC	TRBV5-6	few	NA	TRBJ2-7
CASSPGTPSTDTQYF	TGTGCCAGCAGTCCCGGGACACCGAGCACAGATACGCAGTATTTT	TRBV2	NA	NA	TRBJ2-3
CASSLWWGTSTDTQYF	TGTGCCAGCAGTTTATGGTGGGGTACTAGCACAGATACGCAGTATTTT	TRBV28	NA	NA	TRBJ2-3
CASSLVQGNEQFF	TGCGCCAGCAGCTTGGTGCAGGGCAATGAGCAGTTCTTC	TRBV5-1	NA	NA	TRBJ2-1
CASSAQQGANYGYTF	TGTGCCAGCAGTGCTCAACAGGGGGCTAACTATGGCTACACCTTC	TRBV2	NA	TRBD1	TRBJ1-2
CASSKASGGSYEQYF	TGTGCCAGCAGCAAAGCGAGCGGGGGCAGTTACGAGCAGTACTTC	TRBV21-1	once	NA	TRBJ2-7
CASSLERSSYGYTF	TGTGCCAGCAGCTTAGAGAGAAGCAGCTATGGCTACACCTTC	TRBV7-2	NA	NA	TRBJ1-2
CASSFGTNPRANEQFF	TGTGCCAGCAGCTTTGGGACTAACCCTAGGGCCAATGAGCAGTTCTTC	TRBV7-2	NA	TRBD2	TRBJ2-1
CSANRDKGVQYF	TGCAGCGCTAACCGGGACAAGGGGGTGCAGTACTTC	TRBV29-1	NA	NA	TRBJ2-7
CASSLEAVGGSPKTQYF	TGTGCCAGCAGCTTAGAAGCGGTCGGGGGCTCCCCAAAGACCCAGTACTTC	TRBV7-6	NA	NA	TRBJ2-5